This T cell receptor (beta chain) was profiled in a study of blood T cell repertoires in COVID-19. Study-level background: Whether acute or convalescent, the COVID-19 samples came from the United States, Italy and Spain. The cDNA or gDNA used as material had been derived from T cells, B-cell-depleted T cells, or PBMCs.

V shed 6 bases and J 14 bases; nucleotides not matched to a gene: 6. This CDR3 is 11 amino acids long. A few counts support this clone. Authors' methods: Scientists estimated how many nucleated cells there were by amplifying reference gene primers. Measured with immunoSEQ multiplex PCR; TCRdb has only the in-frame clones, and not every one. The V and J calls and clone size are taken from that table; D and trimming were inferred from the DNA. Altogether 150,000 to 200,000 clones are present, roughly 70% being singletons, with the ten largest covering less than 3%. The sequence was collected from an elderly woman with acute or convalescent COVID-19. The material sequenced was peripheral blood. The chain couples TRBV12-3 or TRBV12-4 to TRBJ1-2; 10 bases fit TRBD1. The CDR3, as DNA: TGTGCCAGCAGACGACAGGGGGCGGGTACCTTC. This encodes CASRRQGAGTF.